The sequence of this T cell receptor (beta chain) was determined in a study of shared clonotypes between healthy human individuals. TCRdb's copy holds only in-frame clones and misses some; the assay was immunoSEQ multiplex PCR. The repertoire holds 550,000 to 850,000 clones, with approximately 74% as singletons. This TCR came from a woman aged 25-40 years in good health. Sequencing used memory CD4+ T cells sorted from blood. Subset specified: CD45RA-negative fraction.

The CDR3 DNA follows: TGTGCCACCAGCAGAGGGGAAACTAGCGGACGTGAGCAGTTCTTC. This sequence encodes CATSRGETSGREQFF. The chain joins TRBV15 to TRBJ2-1; TRBD2 agrees at 8 bases. Trimming removed 1 base from V and 9 bases from J; junction bases left unmatched: 8. CDR1 and CDR2 from the germline V gene are LNHNV and YYDKDF (reference sequence). This CDR3 is 15 amino acids long. Full variable domain (missing parts from reference TRBV15 and TRBJ2-1): DAMVIQNPRYQVTQFGKPVTLSCSQTLNHNVMYWYQQKSSQAPKLLFHYYDKDFNNEADTPDNFQSRRPNTSFCFLDIRSPGLGDTAMYLCATSRGETSGREQFFGPGTRLTVL.